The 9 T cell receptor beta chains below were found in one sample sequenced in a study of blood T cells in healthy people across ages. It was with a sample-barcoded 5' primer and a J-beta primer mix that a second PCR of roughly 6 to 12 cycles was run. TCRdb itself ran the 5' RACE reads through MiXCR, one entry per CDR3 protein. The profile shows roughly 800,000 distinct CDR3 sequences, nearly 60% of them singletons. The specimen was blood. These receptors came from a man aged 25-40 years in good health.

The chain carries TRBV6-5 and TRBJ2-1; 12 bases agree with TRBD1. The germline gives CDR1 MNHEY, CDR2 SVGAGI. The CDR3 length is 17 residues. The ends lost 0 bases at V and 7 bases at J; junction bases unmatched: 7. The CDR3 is CASSYSSGTGGRNEQFF. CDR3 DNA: TGTGCCAGCAGTTACTCGTCCGGGACAGGGGGCCGGAATGAGCAGTTCTTC.

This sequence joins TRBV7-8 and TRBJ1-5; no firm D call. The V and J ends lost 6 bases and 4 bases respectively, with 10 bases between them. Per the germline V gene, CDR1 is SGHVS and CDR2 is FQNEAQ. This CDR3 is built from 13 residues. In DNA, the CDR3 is TGTGCCAGCAGTCTCGTACAGAATCAGCCCCAGCATTTT. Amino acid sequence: CASSLVQNQPQHF.

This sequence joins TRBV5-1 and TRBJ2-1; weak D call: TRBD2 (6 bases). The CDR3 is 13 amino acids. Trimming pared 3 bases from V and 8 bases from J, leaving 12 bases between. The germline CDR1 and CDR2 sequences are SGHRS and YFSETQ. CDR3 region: CASSSRGTDEQFF. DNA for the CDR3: TGCGCCAGCAGCTCGCGGGGCACCGATGAGCAGTTCTTC.

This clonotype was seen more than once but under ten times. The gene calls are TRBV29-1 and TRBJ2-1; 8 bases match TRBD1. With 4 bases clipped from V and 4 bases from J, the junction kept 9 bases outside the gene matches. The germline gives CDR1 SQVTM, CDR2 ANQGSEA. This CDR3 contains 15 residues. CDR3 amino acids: CSVAAVDRAYNEQFF. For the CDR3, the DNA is TGCAGCGTTGCCGCCGTGGACAGGGCTTACAATGAGCAGTTCTTC.

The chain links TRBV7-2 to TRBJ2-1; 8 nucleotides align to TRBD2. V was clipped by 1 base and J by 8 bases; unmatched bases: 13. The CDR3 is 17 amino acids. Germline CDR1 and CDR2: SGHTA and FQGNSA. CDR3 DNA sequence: TGTGCCAGCAGCTTAGGCGGGGGGACTACGGTCATAGATGAGCAGTTCTTC. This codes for CASSLGGGTTVIDEQFF.

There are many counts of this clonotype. The CDR3 reads CASSSAPTSGEQYF. The DNA of the CDR3 is TGTGCCAGCAGTTCAGCCCCTACCTCCGGCGAGCAGTACTTC. The chain combines TRBV12-3 or TRBV12-4 with TRBJ2-7; D call uncertain. The CDR3 sequence is 14 residues long. The V end lost 4 bases, the J end lost 6 bases, and 16 bases lay between the germline ends.

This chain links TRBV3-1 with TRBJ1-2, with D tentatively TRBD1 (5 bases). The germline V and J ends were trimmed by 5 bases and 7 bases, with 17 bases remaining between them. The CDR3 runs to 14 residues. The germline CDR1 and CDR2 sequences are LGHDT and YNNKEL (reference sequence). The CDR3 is CASSAGRGVGGYTF. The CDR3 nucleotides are TGTGCCAGCAGCGCGGGTCGAGGGGTCGGTGGCTACACCTTC.

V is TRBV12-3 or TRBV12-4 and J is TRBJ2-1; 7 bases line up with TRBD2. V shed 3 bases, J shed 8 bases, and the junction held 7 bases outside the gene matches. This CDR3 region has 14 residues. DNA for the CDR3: TGTGCCAGCAGTTTTGTGGCGGGGGTCTATGAGCAGTTCTTC. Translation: CASSFVAGVYEQFF.

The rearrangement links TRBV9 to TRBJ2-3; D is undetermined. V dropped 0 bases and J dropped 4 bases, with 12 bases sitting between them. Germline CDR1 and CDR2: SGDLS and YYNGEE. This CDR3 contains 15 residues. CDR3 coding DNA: TGTGCCAGCAGCGTAGGTTCTGTGGGCGCAGATACGCAGTATTTT. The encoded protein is CASSVGSVGADTQYF.